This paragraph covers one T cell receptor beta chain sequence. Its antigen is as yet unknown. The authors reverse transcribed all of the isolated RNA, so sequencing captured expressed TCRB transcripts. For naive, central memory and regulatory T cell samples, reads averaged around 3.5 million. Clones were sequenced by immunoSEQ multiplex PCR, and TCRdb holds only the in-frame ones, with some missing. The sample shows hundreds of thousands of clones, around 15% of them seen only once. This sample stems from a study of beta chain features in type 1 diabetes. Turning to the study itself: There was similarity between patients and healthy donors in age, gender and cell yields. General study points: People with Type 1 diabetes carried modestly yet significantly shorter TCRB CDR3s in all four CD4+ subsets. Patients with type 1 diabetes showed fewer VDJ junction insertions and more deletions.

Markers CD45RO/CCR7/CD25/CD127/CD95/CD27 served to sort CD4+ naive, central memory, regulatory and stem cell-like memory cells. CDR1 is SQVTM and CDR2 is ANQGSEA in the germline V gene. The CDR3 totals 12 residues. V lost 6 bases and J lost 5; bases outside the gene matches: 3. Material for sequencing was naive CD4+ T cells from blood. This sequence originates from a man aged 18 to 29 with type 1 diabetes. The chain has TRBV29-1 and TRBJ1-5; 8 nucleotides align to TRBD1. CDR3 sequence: CSVATGDQPQHF. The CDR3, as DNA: TGCAGCGTCGCGACAGGGGATCAGCCCCAGCATTTT.